This TCR beta chain was observed in a study of blood T cell repertoires in COVID-19. About the study: PBMCs, B-cell-depleted T cells, or T cells were the source of the cDNA or gDNA that made up the material.

Some clones are missing from TCRdb's copy, which holds only in-frame ones; the method was immunoSEQ multiplex PCR. This table holds some 100,000 clones, roughly 90% found once. Germline-derived CDR1 and CDR2 are LNHDA and SQIVND (reference sequence). Trimming took 1 base from V and 7 from J; bases not matched to a gene: 13. This CDR3 region has 18 residues. The specimen sequenced was peripheral blood. V usage is TRBV19 and J usage is TRBJ1-5; 10 positions agree with TRBD1. This TCR was sampled from a woman in her 70s with acute or convalescent COVID-19. This chain's CDR3 is CASSIVRAGQGIGQPQHF. The CDR3 nucleotides are TGTGCCAGTAGTATAGTAAGAGCGGGACAGGGGATTGGGCAGCCCCAGCATTTT.